This T cell receptor (beta chain) was observed in a study of blood T cell repertoires in COVID-19. Overall study: Spain, Italy and the United States supplied samples that represented acute and convalescent COVID-19.

Germline V gives CDR1 WSHSY, CDR2 SAAADI. V lost 8 bases and J lost 0, with 10 bases in between. The CDR3 runs to 13 residues. Donors in Cohort 3 who had recovered were those with two negative PCRs, healthcare professional clearance, or resolution of their symptoms. The repertoire was sequenced with immunoSEQ multiplex PCR; TCRdb's copy has only in-frame clones and lacks some. This repertoire shows 50,000 to 80,000 clones, 85% to 90% found once; its top ten account for about 9.4%. J is TRBJ1-1 and V is TRBV10-2; D is ambiguous. The sample comprised PBMCs or T cells enriched from blood (not recorded which). The origin of this receptor is a woman in her forties who had recovered from COVID-19. The CDR3 region is CASGLTVNTEAFF. Here the CDR3 DNA reads TGCGCCAGCGGGCTTACAGTGAACACTGAAGCTTTCTTT.